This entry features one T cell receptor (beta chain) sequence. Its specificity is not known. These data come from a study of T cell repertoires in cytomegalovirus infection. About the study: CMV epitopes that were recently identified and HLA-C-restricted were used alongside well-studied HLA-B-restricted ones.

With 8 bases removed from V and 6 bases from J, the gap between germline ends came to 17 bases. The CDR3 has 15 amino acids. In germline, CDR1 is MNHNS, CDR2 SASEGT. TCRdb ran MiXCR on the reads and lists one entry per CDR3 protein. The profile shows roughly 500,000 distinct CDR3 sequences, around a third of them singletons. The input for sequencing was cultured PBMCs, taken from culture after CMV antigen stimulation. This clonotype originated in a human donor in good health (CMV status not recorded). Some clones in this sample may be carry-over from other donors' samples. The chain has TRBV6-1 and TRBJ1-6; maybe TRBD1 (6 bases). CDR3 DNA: TGTGCCAGCCTCAGGGGCAGGGCGGGTAATTCACCCCTCCACTTT. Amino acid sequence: CASLRGRAGNSPLHF.